A selection of T cell receptor beta chains follows, all from one sample in a study of T-cell reconstitution after alpha-beta-depleted transplantation in children. MiXCR, run by TCRdb on the PCR reads, gives a single entry per CDR3 protein. The table shows 250,000 to 300,000 distinct CDR3 sequences, with 9.9% occurring only once. Source: PBMCs from the stem cell graft donor, taken from the stem cell graft. Every receptor here comes from a human donor who donated a stem cell graft to a child with SCID. Each CDR3 is given with its conserved first and last residue. A D gene is named only where the DNA matches it firmly. Clone size is stated in some rows and not others, as once, few, many or a class when expanded.

CDR3,DNA,J,size,V,D
CASRGTSASNYNEQFF,TGTGCCAGCAGGGGGACTAGCGCGTCTAACTACAATGAGCAGTTCTTC,TRBJ2-1,.,TRBV6-1,TRBD2
CSARGDMNTEAFF,TGCAGTGCTAGAGGGGACATGAACACTGAAGCTTTCTTT,TRBJ1-1,many,TRBV20-1,.
CASSLWRQKNTGELFF,TGCGCCAGCAGCTTGTGGAGACAAAAGAACACCGGGGAGCTGTTTTTT,TRBJ2-2,many,TRBV5-1,.
CSVRTGSGYTF,TGCAGCGTCAGGACAGGAAGCGGCTACACCTTC,TRBJ1-2,few,TRBV29-1,TRBD1
CASITGREQYF,TGCGCCAGCATCACGGGGCGGGAGCAGTACTTC,TRBJ2-7,.,TRBV10-2,.
CASSQELAGYNEQFF,TGTGCCAGCAGCCAAGAATTAGCGGGGTACAATGAGCAGTTCTTC,TRBJ2-1,.,TRBV14,TRBD2
CASSQAGDEQYF,TGTGCCAGCAGCCAAGCAGGGGACGAGCAGTACTTC,TRBJ2-7,.,TRBV3-1,.
CSAKAPGGQPQHF,TGCAGTGCTAAGGCTCCCGGGGGTCAGCCCCAGCATTTT,TRBJ1-5,few,TRBV20-1,.
CATRGRLTGELFF,TGTGCCACCAGGGGGCGTTTGACCGGGGAGCTGTTTTTT,TRBJ2-2,.,TRBV2,TRBD1
CASSILGGDSPLHF,TGTGCCAGCAGTATACTGGGCGGGGATTCACCCCTCCACTTT,TRBJ1-6,many,TRBV12-3/TRBV12-4,.